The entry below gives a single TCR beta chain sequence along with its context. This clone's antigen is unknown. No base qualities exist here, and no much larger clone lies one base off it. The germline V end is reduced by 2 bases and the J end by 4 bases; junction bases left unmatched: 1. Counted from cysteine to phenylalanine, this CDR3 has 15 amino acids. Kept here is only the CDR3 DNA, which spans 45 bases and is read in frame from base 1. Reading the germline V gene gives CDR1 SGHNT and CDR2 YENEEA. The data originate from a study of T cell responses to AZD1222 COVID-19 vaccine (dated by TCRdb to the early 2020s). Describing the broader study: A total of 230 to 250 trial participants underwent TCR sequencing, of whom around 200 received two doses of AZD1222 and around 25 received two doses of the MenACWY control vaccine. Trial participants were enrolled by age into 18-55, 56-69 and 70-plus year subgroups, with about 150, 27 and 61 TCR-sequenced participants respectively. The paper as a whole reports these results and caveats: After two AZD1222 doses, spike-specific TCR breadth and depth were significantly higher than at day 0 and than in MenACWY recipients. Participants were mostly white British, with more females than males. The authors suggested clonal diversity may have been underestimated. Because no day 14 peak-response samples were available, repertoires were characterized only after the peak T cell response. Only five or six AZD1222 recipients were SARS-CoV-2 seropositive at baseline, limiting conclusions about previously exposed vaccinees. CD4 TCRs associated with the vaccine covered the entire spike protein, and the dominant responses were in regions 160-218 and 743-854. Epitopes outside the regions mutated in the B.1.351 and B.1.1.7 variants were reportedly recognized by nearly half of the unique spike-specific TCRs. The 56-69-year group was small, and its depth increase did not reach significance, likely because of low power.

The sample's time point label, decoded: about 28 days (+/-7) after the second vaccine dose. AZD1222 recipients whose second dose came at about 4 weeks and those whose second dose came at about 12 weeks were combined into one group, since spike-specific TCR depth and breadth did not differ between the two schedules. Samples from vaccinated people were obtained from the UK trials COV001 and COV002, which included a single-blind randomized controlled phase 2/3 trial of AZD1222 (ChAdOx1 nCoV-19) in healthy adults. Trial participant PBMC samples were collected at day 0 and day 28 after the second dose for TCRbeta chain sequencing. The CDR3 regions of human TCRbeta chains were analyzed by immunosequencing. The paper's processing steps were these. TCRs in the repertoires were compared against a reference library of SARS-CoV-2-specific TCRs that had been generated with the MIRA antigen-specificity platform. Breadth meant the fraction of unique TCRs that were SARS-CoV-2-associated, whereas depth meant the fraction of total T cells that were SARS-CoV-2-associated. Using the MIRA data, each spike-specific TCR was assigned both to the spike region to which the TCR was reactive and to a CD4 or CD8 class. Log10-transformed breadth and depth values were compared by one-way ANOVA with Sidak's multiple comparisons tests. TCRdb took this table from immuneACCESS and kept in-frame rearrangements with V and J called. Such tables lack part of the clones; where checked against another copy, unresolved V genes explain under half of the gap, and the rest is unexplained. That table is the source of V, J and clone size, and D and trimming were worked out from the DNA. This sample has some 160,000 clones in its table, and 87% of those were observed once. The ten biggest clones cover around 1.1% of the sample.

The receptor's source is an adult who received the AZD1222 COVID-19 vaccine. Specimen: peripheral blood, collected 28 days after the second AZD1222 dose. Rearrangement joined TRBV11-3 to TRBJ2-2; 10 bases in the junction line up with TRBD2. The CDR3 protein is CASSLKRGGTGELFF. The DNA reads TGTGCCAGCAGCTTAAAGCGGGGGGGCACCGGGGAGCTGTTTTTT.